The clone carrying this TCR beta chain was counted only a few times. Its cognate antigen is unknown. Diabetic patients met standard criteria for type 1 or type 2 diabetes. Germline-derived CDR1 and CDR2 are DFQATT and SNEGSKA (reference sequence). V shed 5 bases and J 3 bases; nucleotides not matched to a gene: 9. The CDR3 is 14 residues long. The data are from a study of type 1 and type 2 diabetes patients. Turning to the study itself: A total of 15 million to 20 million paired-end reads came from the whole study. General study findings and limits: Some HECs seen only in T1D might also appear in more T2D or control samples. Highly-expanded CD4+ clones were few in type 2 diabetes, median one, 3.9% of reads.

Genomic DNA was the PCR template. A primer set of 30 forward and 13 reverse primers amplified the CDR3. MiXCR was run by TCRdb on the multiplex PCR reads, yielding one entry per CDR3 protein. The table has fewer than 350,000 distinct CDR3 sequences, more than 40% seen once. This TCR came from a man between 18 and 29 years old with type 2 diabetes. The sequenced sample consisted of peripheral blood mononuclear cells (PBMCs). V is TRBV20-1 and J is TRBJ1-1; 7 bases agree with TRBD1. CDR3 residues: CSAYTTGKDTEAFF. DNA of the CDR3: TGCAGTGCTTACACGACAGGGAAGGACACTGAAGCTTTCTTT.